This T cell receptor beta chain was obtained from a study of blood T cells in healthy people across ages (dated by TCRdb to between 2014 and 2016). Looking at the study overall: Template switching captured roughly one uniquely barcoded TCR beta cDNA molecule per two T cells in model experiments. To avoid experimental bias, donors of different ages were randomly spread across the sequencing lanes. Using deep sequencing normalized with unique cDNA molecular identifiers, the study measured how TCR beta repertoire diversity changes with age. Using the same blood draw, the study looked at two additional independent replicas of 1 million unique cDNA reads for two donors, one aged 18 to 29 and the other aged 80 or older. The donors were divided into four age groups: young (average around 16 years), middle-aged (approximately 39), aged (about 61) and long-lived (about 79).

Library preparation employed 5' RACE. These reads were obtained on an Illumina HiSeq 2500. A second roughly 7 to 11 cycle PCR used a sample-barcoded 5' primer and a J-beta primer mix. Each TCR beta cDNA molecule received a unique molecular identifier from a template-switch 5' adaptor carrying 12 random nucleotides. Each sample yielded at least 3 million CDR3-containing paired-end reads. The Mint cDNA synthesis kit, primed by a TRBC-specific oligonucleotide, was used to synthesize first-strand cDNA from all RNA. Following uracil-DNA glycosylase treatment, all cDNA underwent a first 18-cycle PCR with the universal primers M1SS and BC2_uni_R. The paper's data handling went like this. For normalization, 1 million high-quality reads were randomly selected from each sample, with every read carrying a distinct molecular identifier. Instead of being binned into consensus sequences, reads that shared molecular identifiers were thrown out. MiTCR, set to a Q25 quality threshold and the strictest error-elimination algorithm, was used for CDR3 identification, clonotype clustering and error correction. Lower-bound total TCR beta diversity was estimated with a nonparametric unseen species model using Euler transformation. Using fastp trimming at Q25 and MiXCR clonotype assembly, TCRdb reanalyzed the public sequencing data and kept in-frame beta chains. Rows merge per CDR3 protein into single entries with the most common DNA and genes. These V and J calls originate from TCRdb's pipeline instead of the authors' own analysis. This sample has 600,000 to 650,000 distinct CDR3 sequences in its table, and around three fifths of those were observed once. Clones ranked in the top ten supply roughly 34% of the sample.

What the work shows at the level of the full study, not this receptor alone: Compared with the aged group, the long-lived group had more naive CD4+ T cells, fewer expanded clones and increased TCR diversity, a pattern suggesting age selection. Estimates of total diversity based on one million sequenced T cells were considered lower bounds and underestimates. A strong correlation was found between observed TCR beta diversity and the percentage of naive T cells measured by flow cytometry. Because the CMV infection status of the donors was unknown, age-related changes in expanded clonotypes may potentially have been confounded. Observed TCR beta diversity per million T cells fell roughly linearly with age, and a significant reduction was already apparent by age around 44. Because profiling used bulk unsorted PBMCs, naive and antigen-experienced compartments could not be compared conclusively.

The donors were roughly 38 Caucasian individuals from Russia, aged 6 to 90 years, who were systemically healthy. About 9.1 milliliters of peripheral blood were collected from each donor into EDTA-treated Vacutainer tubes. Ficoll-Paque density-gradient centrifugation was used to isolate PBMCs, with at least 6.5 million per sample. Total RNA was extracted from PBMCs with Trizol reagent, with at least 6 micrograms obtained per sample. Naive CD45RAhigh/CD27high T cell percentages were measured by flow cytometry on a PBMC aliquot from every donor. This clonotype was recorded only once. The antigen it recognizes is unknown. No much larger clone is present one base from it, and per-base qualities are unavailable. Just one read gives weak support. The TCR originated in a man aged 55-75 years in good health. The sequencing input was blood.

The DNA sequence is TGCAGTGCTAGAGATGCGGGACTAGCCGCCTACGAGCAGTACTTC. Translated, it reads CSARDAGLAAYEQYF. The rearrangement joined TRBV20-1 to TRBJ2-7; the junction holds 9 bases that match TRBD2. The germline V gene (reference sequence) gives CDR1 as DFQATT and CDR2 as SNEGSKA. Including cysteine and phenylalanine, the CDR3 has 15 amino acids. Only the CDR3 region is kept as DNA, spanning 45 bases read in frame from base 1. Clipping removes 0 bases from V and 2 bases from J, with 5 as the unmatched junction base count.